Presented here are 18 T cell receptor beta chains from one specimen sequenced in a study of preoperative IRX-2 immunotherapy in early breast cancer. Profiling relied on immunoSEQ multiplex PCR, and the TCRdb table lists in-frame clones only, not all of them. The sample has 34,000 or so clones, around 83% seen once. The treatment was: preoperative locoregional IRX-2 cytokine immunotherapy. Sequenced material: lymph node tissue, taken from a patient treated with IRX-2 immunotherapy. Every receptor here comes from a human donor with breast cancer.

The J gene is TRBJ2-7, the V gene TRBV6-8; a weak D match, TRBD1 (6 bases). The CDR3 spans 13 residues. Germline CDR1 reads MNHGY; CDR2 reads SAAAGT. Trimming pared 6 bases from V and 3 bases from J, leaving 12 bases between. The CDR3 sequence: CASSPHRVYEQYF. CDR3 in DNA: TGTGCCAGCAGCCCCCACAGGGTCTACGAGCAGTACTTC.

V is TRBV18 and J is TRBJ2-3, with TRBD1 identical over 8 bases. This CDR3 spans 17 amino acids. V shed 5 bases and J 0 bases; nucleotides not matched to a gene: 10. Germline V gives CDR1 KGHSH, CDR2 LQKENI. CDR3 in amino acids: CASSAGQGGFSTDTQYF. In nucleotides, the CDR3 is TGTGCCAGCTCAGCCGGACAGGGAGGTTTTAGCACAGATACGCAGTATTTT.

CDR3 bases: TGCGCCAGCAGCTGGGACAGGCACTACTATGGCTACACCTTC. It encodes CASSWDRHYYGYTF. The rearrangement links TRBV5-1 to TRBJ1-2; 8 positions match TRBD1. From germline, CDR1 is SGHRS and CDR2 YFSETQ. This CDR3 is 14 amino acids long. V shed 3 bases and J 3 bases; nucleotides not matched to a gene: 4.

CDR3 bases: TGTGCCAGCAGTGAATTGCGGGCCCTGAACACCGGGGAGCTGTTTTTT. Translation: CASSELRALNTGELFF. The rearrangement uses TRBV9 and TRBJ2-2; D perhaps matches TRBD2 (5 bases). The CDR3 spans 16 residues. Trimming shortened V by 5 bases and J by 1 base, and 15 bases separated the two germline ends. Germline CDR1 is SGDLS and CDR2 is YYNGEE.

This chain connects TRBV10-3 to TRBJ2-4, with D perhaps TRBD2 (5 bases). The CDR3 consists of 13 residues. Germline-derived CDR1 and CDR2 are ENHRY and SYGVKD. V gave up 10 bases and J gave up 2 bases, with 12 bases separating them. CDR3 sequence reads: CATRGRTKNIQYF. The CDR3 region has the DNA TGTGCCACCCGGGGTCGTACCAAAAACATTCAGTACTTC.

V is TRBV9 and J is TRBJ1-1; D remains unclear. The CDR3 has 13 amino acids. The V end was cut by 4 bases, the J end by 0 bases, with 7 bases between. Germline V gives CDR1 SGDLS, CDR2 YYNGEE. The CDR3 DNA reads as TGTGCCAGCAGCTTAACCGTGAACACTGAAGCTTTCTTT. Translating it yields CASSLTVNTEAFF.

The V call is TRBV27, the J call TRBJ2-2; TRBD2 might be the D (5 bases). The CDR3 is 13 amino acids. Germline loops: CDR1 MNHEY, CDR2 SMNVEV (reference sequence). Between the trimmed V and J ends, which lost 9 bases and 4 bases, there was a span of 12 bases. In nucleotides, the CDR3 is TGTGCCAGTAGTGGAGGAGGCACCGGGGAGCTGTTTTTT. Protein: CASSGGGTGELFF.

DNA for the CDR3: TGTGCCAGTAGTATAGTGCCCGCCGCTGAAGCTTTCTTT. Translated, it gives CASSIVPAAEAFF. V and J are TRBV19 and TRBJ1-1; no reliable D call. Trimming left V 1 base short and J 6 bases short, with 9 bases between. The CDR3 has 13 residues. Germline CDR1 and CDR2: LNHDA and SQIVND (reference sequence).

The chain recombines TRBV14 with TRBJ2-5; no definite D call. The CDR3 runs 12 residues. CDR1 and CDR2 from the germline V gene are SGHDN and FVKESK. The V gene lost 0 bases and the J gene lost 7 bases, with 6 bases spanning the gap. The CDR3 DNA reads as TGTGCCAGCAGCCAAGATCAGGCGACCCAGTACTTC. Translation: CASSQDQATQYF.

Only one count was recorded for this clone. The V gene is TRBV6-7, the J gene TRBJ1-6, with D possibly matching TRBD1 (5 bases). TRBV6-7 qualifies as an ORF whose function is uncertain. This CDR3 contains 15 residues. The ends were cut back, 6 bases at V and 10 bases at J, with 19 bases in the middle. CDR3 sequence reads: CASRGTLRVRSPLHF. DNA of the CDR3: TGTGCCAGCAGGGGGACCTTAAGGGTGAGATCACCCCTCCACTTT.

The V gene is TRBV14, the J gene TRBJ2-3, with 8 bases matching TRBD1. V was pared by 0 bases and J by 5 bases, with 7 bases of the junction left unmatched. Germline V gives CDR1 SGHDN, CDR2 FVKESK. This CDR3 spans 16 amino acids. The CDR3 region is CASSQDDQGAGDTQYF. The CDR3 DNA reads TGTGCCAGCAGCCAAGACGATCAGGGGGCGGGAGATACGCAGTATTTT.

This clone was detected once. The chain couples TRBV6-8 to TRBJ1-2; D remains ambiguous. The germline V and J ends were trimmed by 4 bases and 5 bases, with 20 bases remaining between them. This CDR3 has 16 amino acids. The germline V gene encodes CDR1 MNHGY and CDR2 SAAAGT. Here the CDR3 reads CASSFSTSQRSYGYTF. For the CDR3, the DNA is TGTGCCAGCAGTTTTAGTACAAGCCAACGATCATATGGCTACACCTTC.

The gene calls are TRBV28 and TRBJ2-7, with D possibly TRBD1 on 6 matching bases. Looked up from germline, CDR1 is MDHEN and CDR2 is SYDVKM. The CDR3 length is 15 residues. Deletions cut 11 bases from V and 1 base from J, with 21 bases between. The CDR3 reads CAGFPTGPSSYEQYF. The CDR3 coding sequence is TGTGCCGGATTCCCAACAGGGCCAAGTTCCTACGAGCAGTACTTC.

In DNA form, the CDR3 reads TGCGCCAGCAGGGAAGGGGAAAACAATCAGCCCCAGCATTTT. It specifies CASREGENNQPQHF. The chain uses TRBV5-1 and TRBJ1-5; possibly TRBD1 for D (5 bases). The length of the CDR3 is 14 residues. The germline V gene encodes CDR1 SGHRS and CDR2 YFSETQ. V was clipped by 5 bases and J by 3 bases, with 12 bases between them.

This clone was recorded once. The chain is built from TRBV23-1 and TRBJ1-1, with D unclear. TRBV23-1 is sorted into the ORF group, with uncertain function. The CDR3 length is 13 residues. Trimming took 6 bases from V and 1 from J, leaving 9 bases between them. The chain's CDR3 is CASSFTGNTEAFF. The CDR3 region has the DNA TGCGCCAGCAGCTTCACGGGGAACACTGAAGCTTTCTTT.

This clone appeared a few times. The rearrangement links TRBV19 to TRBJ1-6; D gene unclear. V lost 1 base and J 8 bases, leaving 3 bases between the germline ends. This CDR3 spans 12 amino acids. Germline CDR1 is LNHDA and CDR2 is SQIVND (reference sequence). Here the CDR3 DNA reads TGTGCCAGTAGTATAGTGGATTCACCCCTCCACTTT. This gives the protein CASSIVDSPLHF.

The rearrangement links TRBV6-8 to TRBJ2-1, with 12 bases matching TRBD2. The V gene's germline CDR1 is MNHGY and CDR2 SAAAGT. Losses at the gene ends were 4 bases for V and 6 bases for J; bases not matched to a gene: 4. There are 15 residues in the CDR3. In DNA form, the CDR3 reads TGTGCCAGCAGTTCCCCTAGCGGGAGGGTCAATGAGCAGTTCTTC. Protein: CASSSPSGRVNEQFF.

This chain links TRBV7-6 with TRBJ1-3; the match to TRBD1 covers 10 bases. The CDR3 consists of 17 residues. V trimming: 5 bases; J trimming: 0 bases; junction bases outside the gene matches: 7. Germline assignment: CDR1 SGHVS and CDR2 FNYEAQ. Here the CDR3 reads CASSLTTGGISGNTIYF. In DNA, the CDR3 is TGTGCCAGCAGCCTAACGACAGGGGGCATCTCTGGAAACACCATATATTTT.